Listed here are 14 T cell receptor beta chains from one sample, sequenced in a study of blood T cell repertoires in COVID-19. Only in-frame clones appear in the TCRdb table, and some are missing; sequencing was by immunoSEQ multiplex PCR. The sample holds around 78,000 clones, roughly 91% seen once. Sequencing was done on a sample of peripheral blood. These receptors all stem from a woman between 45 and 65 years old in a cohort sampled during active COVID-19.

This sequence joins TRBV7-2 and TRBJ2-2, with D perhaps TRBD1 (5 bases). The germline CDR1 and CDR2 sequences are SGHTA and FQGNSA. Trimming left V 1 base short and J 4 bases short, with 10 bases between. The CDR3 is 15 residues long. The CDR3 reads CASSLEKGFTGELFF. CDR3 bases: TGTGCCAGCAGCTTAGAAAAGGGGTTCACCGGGGAGCTGTTTTTT.

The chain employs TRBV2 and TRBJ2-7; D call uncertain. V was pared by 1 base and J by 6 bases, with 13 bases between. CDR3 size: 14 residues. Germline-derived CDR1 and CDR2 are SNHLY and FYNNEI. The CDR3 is CASSEGSKVGEQYF. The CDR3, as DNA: TGTGCCAGCAGTGAAGGGAGTAAGGTGGGCGAGCAGTACTTC.

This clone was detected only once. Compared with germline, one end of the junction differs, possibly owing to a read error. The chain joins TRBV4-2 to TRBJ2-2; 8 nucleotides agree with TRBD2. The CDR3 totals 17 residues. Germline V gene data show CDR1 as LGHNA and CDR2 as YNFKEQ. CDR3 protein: CASSPWGSGTNSGELFF. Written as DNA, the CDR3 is TGTGCCAGCAGCCCCTGGGGTAGCGGGACGAACTCCGGGGAGCTGTTTTTT.

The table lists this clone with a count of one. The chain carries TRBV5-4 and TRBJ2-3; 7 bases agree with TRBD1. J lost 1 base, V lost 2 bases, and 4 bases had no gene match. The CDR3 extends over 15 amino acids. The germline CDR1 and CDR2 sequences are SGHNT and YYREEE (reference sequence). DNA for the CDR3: TGTGCCAGCAGCTTCGACAGGGTGGGCACAGATACGCAGTATTTT. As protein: CASSFDRVGTDTQYF.

CDR3 loop: CASSFNRVVSIQYF. The CDR3 DNA reads as TGTGCCAGCAGTTTCAACAGGGTGGTAAGCATTCAGTACTTC. The J gene is TRBJ2-4, the V gene TRBV28; D is possibly TRBD1 (6 bases). V lost 3 bases to trimming and J lost 9 bases, with 15 bases between them. CDR1 MDHEN and CDR2 SYDVKM come from the germline V gene. The CDR3 runs 14 residues. The whole variable domain, remainder taken from reference TRBV28 and TRBJ2-4, is DVKVTQSSRYLVKRTGEKVFLECVQDMDHENMFWYRQDPGLGLRLIYFSYDVKMKEKGDIPEGYSVSREKKERFSLILESASTNQTSMYLCASSFNRVVSIQYFGAGTRLSVL.

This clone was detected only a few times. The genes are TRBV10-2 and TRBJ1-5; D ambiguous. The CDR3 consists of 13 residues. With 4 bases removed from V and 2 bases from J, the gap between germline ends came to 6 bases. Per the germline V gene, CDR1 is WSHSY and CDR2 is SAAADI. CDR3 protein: CASSAGGNQPQHF. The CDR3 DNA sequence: TGCGCCAGCAGTGCCGGTGGCAATCAGCCCCAGCATTTT.

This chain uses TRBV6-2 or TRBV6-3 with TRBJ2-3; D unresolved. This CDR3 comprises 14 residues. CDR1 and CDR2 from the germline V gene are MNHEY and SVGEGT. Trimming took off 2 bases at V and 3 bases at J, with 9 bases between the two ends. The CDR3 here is CASSYALGTDTQYF. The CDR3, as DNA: TGTGCCAGCAGTTACGCTCTAGGTACAGATACGCAGTATTTT.

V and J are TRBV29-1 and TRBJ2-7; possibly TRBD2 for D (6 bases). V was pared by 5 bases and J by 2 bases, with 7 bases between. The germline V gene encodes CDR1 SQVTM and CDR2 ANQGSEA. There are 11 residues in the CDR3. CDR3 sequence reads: CSVTGAYEQYF. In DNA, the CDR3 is TGCAGCGTTACGGGAGCCTACGAGCAGTACTTC.

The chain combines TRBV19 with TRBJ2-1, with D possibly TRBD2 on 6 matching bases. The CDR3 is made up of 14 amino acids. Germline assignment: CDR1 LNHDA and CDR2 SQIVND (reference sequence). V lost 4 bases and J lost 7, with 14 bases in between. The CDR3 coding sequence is TGTGCCAGTAGTAGTCTAGCAGGGAGGAATGAGCAGTTCTTC. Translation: CASSSLAGRNEQFF.

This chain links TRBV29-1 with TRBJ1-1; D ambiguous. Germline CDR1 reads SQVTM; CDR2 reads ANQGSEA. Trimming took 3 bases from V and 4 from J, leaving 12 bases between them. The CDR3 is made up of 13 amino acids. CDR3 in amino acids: CSVDEQEGTEAFF. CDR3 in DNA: TGCAGCGTTGACGAGCAGGAGGGCACTGAAGCTTTCTTT.

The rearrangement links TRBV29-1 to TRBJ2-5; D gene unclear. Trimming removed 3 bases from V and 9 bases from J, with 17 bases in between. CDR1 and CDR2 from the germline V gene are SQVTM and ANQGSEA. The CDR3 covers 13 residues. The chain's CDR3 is CSVDVLVKAAQYF. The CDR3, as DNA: TGCAGCGTTGACGTACTTGTCAAGGCGGCCCAGTACTTC.

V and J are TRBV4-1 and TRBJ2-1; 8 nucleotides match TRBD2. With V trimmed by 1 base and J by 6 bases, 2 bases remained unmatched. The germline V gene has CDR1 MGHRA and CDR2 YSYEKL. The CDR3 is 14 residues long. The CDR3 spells CASSQGSGSNEQFF. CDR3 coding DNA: TGCGCCAGCAGCCAAGGGAGCGGGAGCAATGAGCAGTTCTTC.

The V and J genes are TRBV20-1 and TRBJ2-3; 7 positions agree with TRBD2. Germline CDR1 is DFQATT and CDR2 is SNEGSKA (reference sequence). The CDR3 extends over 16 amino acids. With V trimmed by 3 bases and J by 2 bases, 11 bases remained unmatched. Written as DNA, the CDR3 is TGCAGTGCTAGTCGTTCGGGGGGAGGGCACACAGATACGCAGTATTTT. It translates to CSASRSGGGHTDTQYF.

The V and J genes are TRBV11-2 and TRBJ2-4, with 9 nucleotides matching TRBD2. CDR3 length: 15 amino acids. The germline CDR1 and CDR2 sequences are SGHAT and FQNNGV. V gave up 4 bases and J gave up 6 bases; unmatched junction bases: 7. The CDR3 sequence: CASSSLAGVVNIQYF. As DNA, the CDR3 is TGTGCCAGCAGCTCATTAGCGGGAGTAGTAAACATTCAGTACTTC. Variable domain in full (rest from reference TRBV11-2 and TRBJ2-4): EAGVAQSPRYKIIEKRQSVAFWCNPISGHATLYWYQQILGQGPKLLIQFQNNGVVDDSQLPKDRFSAERLKGVDSTLKIQPAKLEDSAVYLCASSSLAGVVNIQYFGAGTRLSVL.